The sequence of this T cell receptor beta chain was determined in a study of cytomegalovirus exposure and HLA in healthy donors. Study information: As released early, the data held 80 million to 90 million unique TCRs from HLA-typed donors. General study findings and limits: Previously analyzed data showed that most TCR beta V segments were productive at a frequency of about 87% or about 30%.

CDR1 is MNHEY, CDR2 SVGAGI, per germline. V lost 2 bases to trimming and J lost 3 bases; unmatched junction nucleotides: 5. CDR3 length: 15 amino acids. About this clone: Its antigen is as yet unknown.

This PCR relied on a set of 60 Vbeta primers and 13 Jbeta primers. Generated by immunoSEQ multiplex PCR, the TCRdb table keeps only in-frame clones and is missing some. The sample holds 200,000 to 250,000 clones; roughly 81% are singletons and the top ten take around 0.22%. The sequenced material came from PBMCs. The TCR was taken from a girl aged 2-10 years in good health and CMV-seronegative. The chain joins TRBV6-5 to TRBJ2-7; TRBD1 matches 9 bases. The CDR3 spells CASSYQTGGFYEQYF. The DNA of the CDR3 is TGTGCCAGCAGTTACCAGACAGGGGGTTTCTACGAGCAGTACTTC.